These T cell receptor beta chains were read from a single sample in a study of OX40 agonist ivuxolimab in advanced cancers. This table comes from immunoSEQ multiplex PCR, and its TCRdb copy is limited to in-frame clones, with some not included. The repertoire holds about 82,000 clones, with roughly 91% as singletons. The sample was CD4+ or CD8+ T cells sorted from blood, taken in a trial of the OX40 agonist ivuxolimab. Receptors originate from an adult with an advanced solid tumor such as melanoma, head and neck, liver or kidney cancer. CDR3s include the opening cysteine and the closing phenylalanine or tryptophan. The D gene is left open where the match is weak. Expanded clones get a size class; other rows say once, few or many, or leave the size out.

J,V,size,D,DNA,CDR3
TRBJ2-6,TRBV7-6,-,-,TGTGCCAGCAGCTTCCAGGAGATCTCTGGGGCCAACGTCCTGACTTTC,CASSFQEISGANVLTF
TRBJ1-3,TRBV11-2,-,TRBD1,TGTGCCAGCAGCTCACAGGGGTTGTCTGGAAACACCATATATTTT,CASSSQGLSGNTIYF
TRBJ2-2,TRBV28,-,TRBD1,TGTGCCAGCATTTCGGGACAGGGAACCGGGGAGCTGTTTTTT,CASISGQGTGELFF
TRBJ2-2,TRBV28,-,TRBD1,TGTGCCAGCAGCCCTCACCAGGACAGGACGGGGGAGCTGTTTTTT,CASSPHQDRTGELFF
TRBJ1-1,TRBV11-3,-,-,TGTGCCAGCAGCTTAGACCCCAGGGGTTGGCGAGCTTTCTTT,CASSLDPRGWRAFF
TRBJ2-3,TRBV18,-,TRBD2,TGTGCCAGCTCATCCCTGACTAGCGGGACCACAGATACGCAGTATTTT,CASSSLTSGTTDTQYF
TRBJ2-2,TRBV5-1,-,-,TGCGCCAGCAGCGGGAAGGATCTTAACACCGGGGAGCTGTTTTTT,CASSGKDLNTGELFF
TRBJ2-7,TRBV19,-,TRBD1,TGTGCCAGTAGTATTCGGGGACAGGCGGATTACGAGCAGTACTTC,CASSIRGQADYEQYF
TRBJ1-3,TRBV5-1,-,-,TGCGCCAGCAGCGTAAACCAGGGGTCTAGTGGAAACACCATATATTTT,CASSVNQGSSGNTIYF
TRBJ2-7,TRBV7-2,-,TRBD1,TGTGCCAGCAGCCTGAGACAGGGCTACGAGCAGTACTTC,CASSLRQGYEQYF
TRBJ2-7,TRBV29-1,-,TRBD1,TGCAGCGTTGATAGGTTCGACAGGGGGAGGTACGAGCAGTACTTC,CSVDRFDRGRYEQYF
TRBJ2-3,TRBV5-4,-,-,TGTGCCACCCGGGAGACGTTTGGGGAAACAGATACGCAGTATTTT,CATRETFGETDTQYF
TRBJ2-7,TRBV9,-,-,TGTGCCAGCAGCGTAGGTCAGATGTCTACCTACGAGCAGTACTTC,CASSVGQMSTYEQYF
TRBJ1-5,TRBV18,-,TRBD1,TGTGCCAGCTCGAAGGACAGGGGGTTTCAGCCCCAGCATTTT,CASSKDRGFQPQHF
TRBJ2-5,TRBV5-1,-,-,TGCGCCAGCAGCTTTGGAGAGACCCAGTACTTC,CASSFGETQYF
TRBJ2-5,TRBV25-1,-,-,TGTGCCAGCAGTGAAACACTCTCAAAGGGAGAGACCCAGTACTTC,CASSETLSKGETQYF
TRBJ2-1,TRBV10-3,once,TRBD2,TGTGCCATCAAACCCGGGACTAGCGGGAGTTCCTACAATGAGCAGTTCTTC,CAIKPGTSGSSYNEQFF
TRBJ2-1,TRBV5-1,once,TRBD2,TGCGCCAGCAGCCTGGGACTAGCGGGACCCAATGAGCAGTTCTTC,CASSLGLAGPNEQFF
TRBJ2-7,TRBV9,once,-,TGTGCCAGCAGCGGCGACACCTCCAACTACGAGCAGTACTTC,CASSGDTSNYEQYF
TRBJ2-7,TRBV6-5,-,-,TGTGCCACCTTATCTTCGTATGCCGCCGAGCAGTACTTC,CATLSSYAAEQYF
TRBJ2-4,TRBV6-1,-,TRBD1,TGTGCCAGCAGTGATGGGGACAGGGGGTACTTC,CASSDGDRGYF
TRBJ2-5,TRBV20-1,once,-,TGCAGTGCTAGGTCAGAGACCCAGTACTTC,CSARSETQYF
TRBJ1-1,TRBV18,-,TRBD1,TGTGCCAGCTCACCCGAATATGGACAGGCCTATCAAGCTTTCTTT,CASSPEYGQAYQAFF
TRBJ1-3,TRBV6-6,few,TRBD1,TGTGCCAGCGCTCAGGGGGCTGGAAACACCATATATTTT,CASAQGAGNTIYF
TRBJ1-2,TRBV30,few,-,TGTGCCTGGAGTGGTGGCTATGGCTACACCTTC,CAWSGGYGYTF
TRBJ2-3,TRBV7-9,-,-,TGTGCCAGGGGTAGTCTGGGGAACACAGATACGCAGTATTTT,CARGSLGNTDTQYF
TRBJ2-3,TRBV2,-,-,TGTGCCAGCAGTGTTTTGACCGCGGGAGATACGCAGTATTTT,CASSVLTAGDTQYF
TRBJ2-1,TRBV28,-,TRBD2,TGTGCCAGCAGATTAGCGGGACACTCCTACAATGAGCAGTTCTTC,CASRLAGHSYNEQFF
TRBJ2-2,TRBV14,-,TRBD2,TGTGCCAGCAGCCAAGTAGCGGGACCCACCGGGGAGCTGTTTTTT,CASSQVAGPTGELFF
TRBJ2-3,TRBV6-6,-,-,TGTGCCAGCCGTCCAGAAGCAGATACGCAGTATTTT,CASRPEADTQYF
TRBJ1-2,TRBV5-1,-,TRBD1,TGCGCCAGCAGCTCGGGACTGGGACAGACCTATGGCTACACCTTC,CASSSGLGQTYGYTF
TRBJ2-7,TRBV1,-,-,TGCACCAGCAGCCAAGATCCCAAAGGGGACTACGAGCAGTACTTC,CTSSQDPKGDYEQYF
TRBJ2-5,TRBV30,-,TRBD2,TGTGCCTGGAGCTTAACTAGCGGGGAGACCCAGTACTTC,CAWSLTSGETQYF
TRBJ1-1,TRBV7-2,-,-,TGTGCCAGCAGCTTAGCCTGGAACACTGAAGCTTTCTTT,CASSLAWNTEAFF
TRBJ1-4,TRBV7-9,-,-,TGTGCCAGCAGAGGACCTTCCCGGGGTGAAAAACTGTTTTTT,CASRGPSRGEKLFF
TRBJ2-4,TRBV28,-,-,TGTGCCAGCAGTCTCCGAGGCGGCGCCAAAAACATTCAGTACTTC,CASSLRGGAKNIQYF
TRBJ2-2,TRBV2,-,TRBD1,TGTGCCAGCATGCAGGGGGCGGCGGGGGAGCTGTTTTTT,CASMQGAAGELFF
TRBJ2-3,TRBV14,-,-,TGTGCCAGCAGCCAAGAGACCATGGCGGAGTGGCACCTCCGCACAGATACGCAGTATTTT,CASSQETMAEWHLRTDTQYF
TRBJ2-2,TRBV9,-,-,TGTGCCAGCAGCGTAGCGGGCGGGGAGCTGTTTTTT,CASSVAGGELFF
TRBJ2-7,TRBV16,-,TRBD1,TGTGCCAGCAGCCTCCAGGGACAGGGGGAGGCCGAGCAGTACTTC,CASSLQGQGEAEQYF
TRBJ2-2,TRBV28,-,-,TGTGCCAGCAGGGCCAGCCTGAACACCGGGGAGCTGTTTTTT,CASRASLNTGELFF
TRBJ2-7,TRBV28,-,TRBD1,TGTGCCAGCAGCCCCCGAGGGACAGCAGCCTTGGGGCAGTACTTC,CASSPRGTAALGQYF
TRBJ1-2,TRBV19,-,-,TGTGCCAGTAGGCCGGGTTCTGGGGGCGGCTATGGCTACACCTTC,CASRPGSGGGYGYTF
TRBJ2-5,TRBV7-9,once,-,TGTGCCAGCAGCTCCACCCACAGGTCTGAGACCCAGTACTTC,CASSSTHRSETQYF
TRBJ1-1,TRBV18,few,TRBD1,TGTGCCAGCTTACCCGGGACAGGGGGGAACACTGAAGCTTTCTTT,CASLPGTGGNTEAFF
TRBJ2-7,TRBV11-2,-,TRBD1,TGTGCCAGCAGCGCCCTTTCGGGACAGGGAACAAACGAGCAGTACTTC,CASSALSGQGTNEQYF
TRBJ2-3,TRBV2,-,TRBD2,TGTGCCAGCGGAGCGGGGGGGTCTAGCACAGATACGCAGTATTTT,CASGAGGSSTDTQYF
TRBJ1-2,TRBV19,once,TRBD1,TGTGCCAGTAGTATCGGACAGGATCTCATCTATGGCTACACCTTC,CASSIGQDLIYGYTF
TRBJ2-3,TRBV4-2,-,TRBD1,TGTGCCAGCCGGGCCGACAGGGCCACGCCAGATACGCAGTATTTT,CASRADRATPDTQYF
TRBJ2-5,TRBV7-9,-,-,TGTGCCAGCAGCCCAAGTCAGCTCCCGGTAGGGTGGGCCCAGTACTTC,CASSPSQLPVGWAQYF
TRBJ2-5,TRBV29-1,-,TRBD2,TGCAGCGTTGAAGTAATGGGACTAGCGGGAGGGCCCGTTAAAGAGACCCAGTACTTC,CSVEVMGLAGGPVKETQYF
TRBJ1-6,TRBV28,-,-,TGTGCCAGCAGTTTGGGGGTAGGCTCACCCCTCCACTTT,CASSLGVGSPLHF
TRBJ1-4,TRBV28,-,-,TGTGCCAGCAGTTTAGGGGGGGCTCTCAATGAAAAACTGTTTTTT,CASSLGGALNEKLFF
TRBJ1-1,TRBV19,-,-,TGTGCCAGTAGTATAGGTATGGGCGGGGGTGAAGCTTTCTTT,CASSIGMGGGEAFF
TRBJ2-7,TRBV9,once,TRBD1,TGTGCCAGCAGCGTAGAATCAGGGACAGGGTTATCCTACGAGCAGTACTTC,CASSVESGTGLSYEQYF
TRBJ2-7,TRBV28,-,-,TGTGCCAGCAGTTTATTAGGCGCCGGACAGAAGGGAACCTACGAGCAGTACTTC,CASSLLGAGQKGTYEQYF
TRBJ2-1,TRBV19,-,TRBD1,TGTGCCAGTAGGGGACAGAGCTCCTACAATGAGCAGTTCTTC,CASRGQSSYNEQFF
TRBJ2-3,TRBV4-2,-,-,TGTGCCAGCAGACCCGGGAGCACAGATACGCAGTATTTT,CASRPGSTDTQYF
TRBJ1-4,TRBV30,-,-,TGTGCCTGCTTAGGGGGTTCGACGGAAAAACTGTTTTTT,CACLGGSTEKLFF
TRBJ1-5,TRBV19,-,-,TGTGCCACCTGCTCCGTCGGGGGCGGGGGCCAGCCCCAGCATTTT,CATCSVGGGGQPQHF